Following are 11 T cell receptor beta chains from one sample sequenced in a study of beta chain features in type 1 diabetes. The whole isolated RNA underwent reverse transcription, so sequencing captured expressed TCRB transcripts. Clones were read by immunoSEQ multiplex PCR, and TCRdb kept only the in-frame ones, dropping some. The sample carries some 410,000 clones, about 15% recorded once. The sequencing input was naive CD4+ T cells from blood. All receptors derive from a man younger than 45 in good health.

The table lists this clone with a few counts. V and J are TRBV5-1 and TRBJ2-3, with TRBD1 identical over 8 bases. Looked up from germline, CDR1 is SGHRS and CDR2 is YFSETQ. Trimming cost V 3 bases and J 4 bases; bases outside gene matches: 10. The CDR3 spans 16 residues. CDR3 DNA sequence: TGCGCCAGCAGCTCCTGGACAGGGACGGGCGCAGATACGCAGTATTTT. Encoded protein: CASSSWTGTGADTQYF.

This clone was observed at least ten times. The identical CDR3 is also encoded by other nucleotide sequences in the sample. This sequence joins TRBV30 and TRBJ2-3; D gene unclear. Trimming cost V 0 bases and J 6 bases, with 7 bases left between them. Germline values: CDR1 GTSNPN, CDR2 SVGIG (reference sequence). This CDR3 comprises 12 residues. The CDR3 sequence is CAWSVRLDTQYF. In DNA form, the CDR3 reads TGTGCCTGGAGTGTGCGGCTGGATACGCAGTATTTT.

The chain carries TRBV5-4 and TRBJ2-3; maybe TRBD2 (6 bases). V gave up 0 bases and J gave up 6 bases, with 14 bases separating them. CDR3 length equals 15 residues. Germline CDR1 is SGHNT and CDR2 is YYREEE (reference sequence). This CDR3 reads CASSLGGTQRDTQYF. Here the CDR3 DNA reads TGTGCCAGCAGCTTGGGCGGGACCCAGCGTGATACGCAGTATTTT.

The chain has TRBV11-2 and TRBJ1-6, with 7 bases aligning to TRBD1. The germline CDR1 and CDR2 sequences are SGHAT and FQNNGV. J was trimmed by 11 bases and V by 4 bases; bases with no gene match: 5. This CDR3 contains 13 residues. In nucleotides, the CDR3 is TGTGCCAGCAGCTCCGACAGGGAGACACCCCTCCACTTT. The encoded protein is CASSSDRETPLHF.

There are a few counts of this clone. The chain couples TRBV7-2 to TRBJ2-2; D is undetermined. Trimming left V 1 base short and J 4 bases short, with 7 bases between. Germline CDR1 and CDR2: SGHTA and FQGNSA. The CDR3 runs 14 residues. CDR3 coding DNA: TGTGCCAGCAGCTTAGGCCAGCCCACCGGGGAGCTGTTTTTT. This gives the protein CASSLGQPTGELFF.

V usage is TRBV11-1 and J usage is TRBJ2-1; tentative D call: TRBD2 (5 bases). This CDR3 has 15 amino acids. V was shortened by 0 bases and J by 5 bases, with 11 bases between the two germline ends. The germline gives CDR1 SGHAT, CDR2 FQDESV (reference sequence). The CDR3: CASSLAGASNNEQFF. DNA of the CDR3: TGTGCCAGCAGCTTAGCGGGAGCCTCTAACAATGAGCAGTTCTTC.

This clone has a handful of counts. The CDR3 loop is CASSPEVFGETQYF. The CDR3 DNA reads as TGTGCCAGCAGTCCAGAGGTGTTCGGGGAGACCCAGTACTTC. This chain connects TRBV28 to TRBJ2-5; D call uncertain. The CDR3 consists of 14 residues. V was clipped by 5 bases and J by 5 bases, with 15 bases between them. Germline-derived CDR1 and CDR2 are MDHEN and SYDVKM.

There are a few counts of this clone. V usage is TRBV18 and J usage is TRBJ1-5; D remains ambiguous. Trimming pared 6 bases from V and 9 bases from J, leaving 15 bases between. The CDR3 is made up of 13 amino acids. Germline-derived CDR1 and CDR2 are KGHSH and LQKENI. In DNA, the CDR3 is TGTGCCAGCTCCCAGGAGGATCAGAGGCCCCAGCATTTT. Its protein product is CASSQEDQRPQHF.

The rearrangement joins TRBV2 to TRBJ2-3; D gene ambiguous. The CDR3 is 12 amino acids. Per germline, CDR1 SNHLY and CDR2 FYNNEI. V lost 2 bases and J lost 6, with 6 bases in between. The CDR3 nucleotides are TGTGCCAGCAGTGAACTGCGGGATACGCAGTATTTT. Its protein product is CASSELRDTQYF.

This rearrangement joins TRBV6-5 to TRBJ1-1; D gene uncertain. Trimming took off 2 bases at V and 11 bases at J, with 18 bases between the two ends. CDR1 is MNHEY, CDR2 SVGAGI, per germline. The CDR3 totals 14 residues. Written as DNA, the CDR3 is TGTGCCAGCAGTTACGATTCGGTGAGCTTTGCGGCTTTCTTT. It yields the protein CASSYDSVSFAAFF.

This chain connects TRBV9 to TRBJ2-3; D call uncertain. V lost 3 bases and J lost 5, with 22 bases in between. Germline lookup yields CDR1 SGDLS and CDR2 YYNGEE. The CDR3 has 17 amino acids. The DNA of the CDR3 is TGTGCCAGCAGCGCCAGGATCTCAGGCGTCGGCAGAGATACGCAGTATTTT. It yields the protein CASSARISGVGRDTQYF.